This is a list of T cell receptor beta chains from one sample in a study of shared clonotypes between healthy human individuals. The protocol was immunoSEQ multiplex PCR, while the TCRdb copy is restricted to in-frame clones and leaves out a portion. This table holds some 2,000,000 clones, 95% found once. The sequencing sample was made of naive CD4+ T cells sorted from blood. The receptor source for this set is a man younger than 30 in good health. The CDR3 runs from the conserved cysteine through the conserved F or W. Fields, in order: J gene, clone size, D gene, V gene, CDR3 protein, CDR3 DNA. A D gene is named only where the DNA matches it firmly. Size is omitted from some rows. Given values are once, few, many or a class for expanded clones.

J gene: TRBJ2-6; clone size: -; D gene: -; V gene: TRBV5-1; CDR3 protein: CASSSSPGANVLTF; CDR3 DNA: TGCGCCAGCAGCTCCAGTCCAGGGGCCAACGTCCTGACTTTC
J gene: TRBJ1-1; clone size: -; D gene: -; V gene: TRBV10-3; CDR3 protein: CAISDTGLGTEAFF; CDR3 DNA: TGTGCCATCAGTGATACAGGGCTGGGCACTGAAGCTTTCTTT
J gene: TRBJ1-5; clone size: -; D gene: TRBD1; V gene: TRBV29-1; CDR3 protein: CSVGVGQDGQPQHF; CDR3 DNA: TGCAGCGTTGGAGTAGGACAGGATGGACAGCCCCAGCATTTT
J gene: TRBJ2-1; clone size: -; D gene: TRBD2; V gene: TRBV11-2; CDR3 protein: CASSLISGRAQEQFF; CDR3 DNA: TGTGCCAGCAGCTTAATCAGCGGGAGGGCCCAGGAGCAGTTCTTC
J gene: TRBJ1-6; clone size: once; D gene: -; V gene: TRBV5-1; CDR3 protein: CASSLVWQAYSPLHF; CDR3 DNA: TGCGCCAGCAGCTTGGTATGGCAGGCATATTCACCCCTCCACTTT
J gene: TRBJ2-6; clone size: -; D gene: -; V gene: TRBV11-2; CDR3 protein: CASSLLPLSSGANVLTF; CDR3 DNA: TGTGCCAGCAGCTTACTTCCCCTGTCTTCTGGGGCCAACGTCCTGACTTTC
J gene: TRBJ2-7; clone size: -; D gene: TRBD1; V gene: TRBV6-1; CDR3 protein: CASSEAWTGIIAPTYF; CDR3 DNA: TGTGCCAGCAGTGAAGCCTGGACAGGGATCATTGCTCCGACGTACTTC
J gene: TRBJ1-6; clone size: few; D gene: TRBD1; V gene: TRBV10-3; CDR3 protein: CAISETDRAPSPLHF; CDR3 DNA: TGTGCCATCAGTGAGACGGACAGGGCCCCTTCACCCCTCCACTTT
J gene: TRBJ1-6; clone size: -; D gene: -; V gene: TRBV6-4; CDR3 protein: CASSDGGNSPLHF; CDR3 DNA: TGTGCCAGCAGTGACGGTGGCAATTCACCCCTCCACTTT
J gene: TRBJ1-2; clone size: -; D gene: -; V gene: TRBV2; CDR3 protein: CASSETGQGKAPYGYTF; CDR3 DNA: TGTGCCAGCAGTGAAACAGGGCAGGGGAAGGCTCCTTATGGCTACACCTTC
J gene: TRBJ2-3; clone size: -; D gene: TRBD1; V gene: TRBV5-1; CDR3 protein: CASSLARGISTDTQYF; CDR3 DNA: TGCGCCAGCAGCTTGGCCAGGGGGATTAGCACAGATACGCAGTATTTT
J gene: TRBJ1-6; clone size: -; D gene: -; V gene: TRBV9; CDR3 protein: CASSVDGNSPLHF; CDR3 DNA: TGTGCCAGCAGCGTAGATGGAAATTCACCCCTCCACTTT
J gene: TRBJ1-5; clone size: -; D gene: -; V gene: TRBV19; CDR3 protein: CASSIVEGFSNQPQHF; CDR3 DNA: TGTGCCAGTAGTATAGTTGAGGGCTTCTCCAATCAGCCCCAGCATTTT
J gene: TRBJ1-2; clone size: once; D gene: -; V gene: TRBV19; CDR3 protein: CASTLGPQGGYGYTF; CDR3 DNA: TGTGCCAGTACCCTAGGCCCGCAGGGAGGGTATGGCTACACCTTC
J gene: TRBJ1-6; clone size: -; D gene: -; V gene: TRBV5-1; CDR3 protein: CASSSTPLHNSPLHF; CDR3 DNA: TGCGCCAGCAGCTCAACCCCCCTCCATAATTCACCCCTCCACTTT
J gene: TRBJ1-5; clone size: -; D gene: TRBD1; V gene: TRBV29-1; CDR3 protein: CSVGQGINQPQHF; CDR3 DNA: TGCAGCGTTGGACAGGGTATCAATCAGCCCCAGCATTTT
J gene: TRBJ1-5; clone size: -; D gene: -; V gene: TRBV30; CDR3 protein: CAWSRQDNQPQHF; CDR3 DNA: TGTGCCTGGAGTAGGCAGGACAATCAGCCCCAGCATTTT
J gene: TRBJ1-6; clone size: -; D gene: -; V gene: TRBV27; CDR3 protein: CASSLGAWSTSFSPLHF; CDR3 DNA: TGTGCCAGCAGTTTAGGGGCCTGGTCTACCTCATTTTCACCCCTCCACTTT
J gene: TRBJ1-1; clone size: -; D gene: -; V gene: TRBV5-1; CDR3 protein: CASSPRTAIMNTEAFF; CDR3 DNA: TGCGCCAGCAGCCCCCGGACAGCTATCATGAACACTGAAGCTTTCTTT
J gene: TRBJ1-1; clone size: -; D gene: -; V gene: TRBV6-5; CDR3 protein: CASRRQGTEAFF; CDR3 DNA: TGTGCCAGCCGTCGTCAGGGCACTGAAGCTTTCTTT
J gene: TRBJ1-1; clone size: -; D gene: TRBD1; V gene: TRBV5-1; CDR3 protein: CASRDGTGNTEAFF; CDR3 DNA: TGCGCCAGCAGAGACGGGACAGGGAACACTGAAGCTTTCTTT
J gene: TRBJ1-1; clone size: -; D gene: TRBD1; V gene: TRBV7-3; CDR3 protein: CASSLARDRVSEAFF; CDR3 DNA: TGTGCCAGCAGTCTAGCCCGGGACAGGGTGTCTGAAGCTTTCTTT
J gene: TRBJ2-7; clone size: -; D gene: TRBD2; V gene: TRBV14; CDR3 protein: CASSHGLATEQYF; CDR3 DNA: TGTGCCAGCAGCCACGGACTAGCGACCGAGCAGTACTTC
J gene: TRBJ2-2; clone size: -; D gene: -; V gene: TRBV10-3; CDR3 protein: CAISANTGWELFF; CDR3 DNA: TGTGCCATCAGCGCAAACACAGGGTGGGAGCTGTTTTTT
J gene: TRBJ1-6; clone size: -; D gene: TRBD1; V gene: TRBV5-8; CDR3 protein: CATHSGQTVPSPLHF; CDR3 DNA: TGTGCCACCCACTCGGGACAGACCGTACCCTCACCCCTCCACTTT
J gene: TRBJ2-5; clone size: -; D gene: -; V gene: TRBV7-2; CDR3 protein: CASSLAGWGKSQETQYF; CDR3 DNA: TGTGCCAGCAGCTTAGCCGGGTGGGGTAAATCACAAGAGACCCAGTACTTC
J gene: TRBJ1-1; clone size: -; D gene: -; V gene: TRBV6-5; CDR3 protein: CASSPQQGLNTEAFF; CDR3 DNA: TGTGCCAGCAGCCCGCAACAGGGCCTGAACACTGAAGCTTTCTTT
J gene: TRBJ2-7; clone size: -; D gene: TRBD1; V gene: TRBV5-1; CDR3 protein: CASRLQGADSYEQYF; CDR3 DNA: TGCGCCAGCAGACTACAGGGGGCGGACTCCTACGAGCAGTACTTC
J gene: TRBJ2-2; clone size: -; D gene: -; V gene: TRBV14; CDR3 protein: CASSHSRTTGELFF; CDR3 DNA: TGTGCCAGCAGCCATTCTCGCACCACCGGGGAGCTGTTTTTT
J gene: TRBJ2-7; clone size: -; D gene: TRBD2; V gene: TRBV9; CDR3 protein: CASSVEAGVYEQYF; CDR3 DNA: TGTGCCAGCAGCGTAGAAGCGGGGGTCTACGAGCAGTACTTC
J gene: TRBJ1-4; clone size: -; D gene: -; V gene: TRBV13; CDR3 protein: CASSLRNVGVSSTNEKLFF; CDR3 DNA: TGTGCCAGCAGCTTAAGGAATGTCGGAGTTTCCTCAACTAATGAAAAACTGTTTTTT
J gene: TRBJ2-1; clone size: -; D gene: TRBD1; V gene: TRBV5-4; CDR3 protein: CASSHGGDRGYNEQFF; CDR3 DNA: TGTGCCAGCAGCCACGGCGGGGACAGGGGATACAATGAGCAGTTCTTC
J gene: TRBJ2-3; clone size: -; D gene: TRBD2; V gene: TRBV5-1; CDR3 protein: CASTGLAGVDTQYF; CDR3 DNA: TGCGCCAGCACCGGACTAGCGGGAGTAGATACGCAGTATTTT
J gene: TRBJ2-1; clone size: -; D gene: -; V gene: TRBV28; CDR3 protein: CASSSTGYVGNEQFF; CDR3 DNA: TGTGCCAGCAGTTCTACAGGGTATGTCGGCAATGAGCAGTTCTTC
J gene: TRBJ2-1; clone size: -; D gene: TRBD1; V gene: TRBV5-1; CDR3 protein: CASSLVGQRTNEQFF; CDR3 DNA: TGCGCCAGCAGCTTGGTGGGACAGCGGACCAATGAGCAGTTCTTC
J gene: TRBJ2-1; clone size: -; D gene: TRBD2; V gene: TRBV25-1; CDR3 protein: CASSEGGDYNEQFF; CDR3 DNA: TGTGCCAGCAGTGAAGGGGGGGACTACAATGAGCAGTTCTTC
J gene: TRBJ2-2; clone size: -; D gene: -; V gene: TRBV2; CDR3 protein: CASSEQPAATRELFF; CDR3 DNA: TGTGCCAGCAGTGAACAACCTGCAGCGACCCGGGAGCTGTTTTTT
J gene: TRBJ1-2; clone size: -; D gene: TRBD1; V gene: TRBV7-2; CDR3 protein: CASTPGQGYGYTF; CDR3 DNA: TGTGCCAGCACCCCGGGACAGGGCTATGGCTACACCTTC
J gene: TRBJ1-2; clone size: -; D gene: TRBD1; V gene: TRBV6-5; CDR3 protein: CASSYTTGGGYTF; CDR3 DNA: TGTGCCAGCAGTTACACGACAGGGGGTGGCTACACCTTC
J gene: TRBJ2-5; clone size: -; D gene: TRBD2; V gene: TRBV6-5; CDR3 protein: CASRGAGGGEETQYF; CDR3 DNA: TGTGCCAGCAGAGGAGCGGGAGGAGGGGAAGAGACCCAGTACTTC
J gene: TRBJ1-5; clone size: few; D gene: -; V gene: TRBV2; CDR3 protein: CASRGSGNQPQHF; CDR3 DNA: TGTGCCAGCAGGGGTTCCGGCAATCAGCCCCAGCATTTT
J gene: TRBJ2-7; clone size: -; D gene: TRBD2; V gene: TRBV2; CDR3 protein: CASSERLAGGNEQYF; CDR3 DNA: TGTGCCAGCAGTGAACGACTAGCGGGAGGCAACGAGCAGTACTTC
J gene: TRBJ2-7; clone size: -; D gene: -; V gene: TRBV25-1; CDR3 protein: CASSEEGPGSVYEQYF; CDR3 DNA: TGTGCCAGCAGTGAAGAGGGACCAGGTTCAGTCTACGAGCAGTACTTC
J gene: TRBJ2-7; clone size: -; D gene: -; V gene: TRBV30; CDR3 protein: CAWSDVGRVVYEQYF; CDR3 DNA: TGTGCCTGGAGTGATGTCGGCAGGGTGGTCTACGAGCAGTACTTC
J gene: TRBJ1-1; clone size: -; D gene: TRBD1; V gene: TRBV27; CDR3 protein: CASSLSGPGGAFF; CDR3 DNA: TGTGCCAGCAGTTTATCGGGGCCAGGGGGAGCTTTCTTT
J gene: TRBJ1-1; clone size: -; D gene: -; V gene: TRBV29-1; CDR3 protein: CSVGTNMNTEAFF; CDR3 DNA: TGCAGCGTTGGGACAAACATGAACACTGAAGCTTTCTTT
J gene: TRBJ2-4; clone size: -; D gene: TRBD2; V gene: TRBV18; CDR3 protein: CASSLGLETKNIQYF; CDR3 DNA: TGTGCCAGCTCACTGGGACTAGAGACCAAAAACATTCAGTACTTC
J gene: TRBJ2-2; clone size: -; D gene: TRBD1; V gene: TRBV5-1; CDR3 protein: CASSFLPGQDPGELFF; CDR3 DNA: TGCGCCAGCAGCTTCTTACCGGGACAGGATCCCGGGGAGCTGTTTTTT
J gene: TRBJ1-2; clone size: -; D gene: TRBD1; V gene: TRBV4-1; CDR3 protein: CASSQGTGTGDYGYTF; CDR3 DNA: TGCGCCAGCAGCCAGGGGACAGGGACTGGAGACTATGGCTACACCTTC
J gene: TRBJ2-3; clone size: -; D gene: TRBD2; V gene: TRBV28; CDR3 protein: CASSRRGGGLETDTQYF; CDR3 DNA: TGTGCCAGCAGTCGAAGAGGGGGGGGACTAGAGACAGATACGCAGTATTTT
J gene: TRBJ2-7; clone size: -; D gene: -; V gene: TRBV7-7; CDR3 protein: CASSLVLRDEQYF; CDR3 DNA: TGTGCTAGCAGCTTAGTGCTCAGGGACGAGCAGTACTTC
J gene: TRBJ2-1; clone size: -; D gene: -; V gene: TRBV2; CDR3 protein: CASNTGLYNEQFF; CDR3 DNA: TGTGCCAGCAACACAGGGCTGTACAATGAGCAGTTCTTC
J gene: TRBJ2-7; clone size: once; D gene: -; V gene: TRBV6-5; CDR3 protein: CASSYGTREYEQYF; CDR3 DNA: TGTGCCAGCAGTTACGGGACGCGCGAATACGAGCAGTACTTC
J gene: TRBJ1-1; clone size: few; D gene: -; V gene: TRBV20-1; CDR3 protein: CSARLNTEAFF; CDR3 DNA: TGCAGTGCTAGATTGAACACTGAAGCTTTCTTT
J gene: TRBJ2-5; clone size: -; D gene: TRBD1; V gene: TRBV11-2; CDR3 protein: CASRGQGQETQYF; CDR3 DNA: TGTGCCAGCAGAGGACAGGGGCAAGAGACCCAGTACTTC
J gene: TRBJ2-3; clone size: -; D gene: TRBD2; V gene: TRBV5-1; CDR3 protein: CASSLEVPSGPDTQYF; CDR3 DNA: TGCGCCAGCAGCCTGGAAGTCCCTAGCGGTCCAGATACGCAGTATTTT
J gene: TRBJ2-2; clone size: -; D gene: TRBD2; V gene: TRBV9; CDR3 protein: CASSSQREGIGELFF; CDR3 DNA: TGTGCCAGCAGCTCCCAGCGGGAGGGAATCGGGGAGCTGTTTTTT
J gene: TRBJ1-6; clone size: -; D gene: TRBD1; V gene: TRBV18; CDR3 protein: CASSPPEGDSSPLHF; CDR3 DNA: TGTGCCAGCTCACCACCAGAAGGGGACAGCTCACCCCTCCACTTT
J gene: TRBJ1-1; clone size: -; D gene: TRBD1; V gene: TRBV18; CDR3 protein: CASSPRQGVTEAFF; CDR3 DNA: TGTGCCAGCTCACCACGGCAGGGGGTCACTGAAGCTTTCTTT
J gene: TRBJ1-2; clone size: -; D gene: -; V gene: TRBV28; CDR3 protein: CASGGGANGYTF; CDR3 DNA: TGTGCCTCGGGCGGGGGAGCTAATGGCTACACCTTC